This entry lists 14 T cell receptor beta chains sequenced from one sample in a study of a mutant IDH1 vaccine in newly diagnosed glioma. Using immunoSEQ multiplex PCR, the repertoire was profiled, and TCRdb retains in-frame clones only, with some absent. The top ten clones hold roughly 5.5% of a sample with 35,000 to 50,000 clones, roughly 84% of them seen once. The sample's time point: week 35, safety follow-up. Every vaccine dose comprised 300 ug of mutant IDH1 20-mer peptide plus topical imiquimod. No cognate antigen is known for these TCRs. Source: PBMCs, taken from a glioma patient whose treatment included an IDH1 peptide vaccine. All receptors come from a woman in her forties or fifties with glioma.

V and J are TRBV11-2 and TRBJ1-6; weak D call: TRBD1 (5 bases). The length of the CDR3 is 15 residues. V lost 2 bases and J lost 5, with 10 bases in between. Germline V CDR1 and CDR2: SGHAT, FQNNGV. The CDR3 region is CASSLSWGDNSPLHF. The CDR3 coding sequence is TGTGCCAGCAGCTTAAGTTGGGGCGATAATTCACCCCTCCACTTT.

This rearrangement joins TRBV25-1 to TRBJ1-1; possible D gene TRBD1, 6 bases. V lost 6 bases and J 3 bases, leaving 11 bases between the germline ends. The CDR3 totals 13 residues. Germline CDR1 and CDR2: MGHDK and SYGVNS. The CDR3 reads CASRRGGYTEAFF. In nucleotides, the CDR3 is TGTGCCAGCAGGAGGGGGGGTTACACTGAAGCTTTCTTT.

The CDR3 bases are TGCGCCAGCAGCCCAGATCCTAAGTCCCGGACTACCCTGGGGGAAGCTTTCTTT. Its protein is CASSPDPKSRTTLGEAFF. The chain links TRBV5-1 to TRBJ1-1, with D unclear. Trimming left V 4 bases short and J 8 bases short, with 30 bases between. The germline V gene encodes CDR1 SGHRS and CDR2 YFSETQ. The CDR3 consists of 18 residues.

J is TRBJ2-2 and V is TRBV9; D ambiguous. This CDR3 has 12 amino acids. Germline-derived CDR1 and CDR2 are SGDLS and YYNGEE. The ends were cut back, 0 bases at V and 9 bases at J, with 6 bases in the middle. The CDR3 nucleotides read TGTGCCAGCAGCGTAGTCGGAAGGGAGCTGTTTTTT. This gives the protein CASSVVGRELFF. The variable domain in full, with the rest retrieved from reference TRBV9 and TRBJ2-2, is DSGVTQTPKHLITATGQRVTLRCSPRSGDLSVYWYQQSLDQGLQFLIQYYNGEERAKGNILERFSAQQFPDLHSELNLSSLELGDSALYFCASSVVGRELFFGEGSRLTVL.

CDR3 residues: CASSQDVGDTEAFF. CDR3 nucleotides: TGCGCCAGCAGCCAAGACGTCGGTGACACTGAAGCTTTCTTT. This chain links TRBV4-1 with TRBJ1-1; D call uncertain. Looked up from germline, CDR1 is MGHRA and CDR2 is YSYEKL. V lost 0 bases and J 3 bases, leaving 8 bases between the germline ends. The CDR3 runs to 14 residues.

The chain combines TRBV14 with TRBJ1-1; the D is unclear. The V gene's germline CDR1 is SGHDN and CDR2 FVKESK. V was clipped by 3 bases and J by 5 bases, with 10 bases between them. This CDR3 has 13 residues. The CDR3 loop reads CASSQLTKTEAFF. As DNA, the CDR3 is TGTGCCAGCAGCCAGTTAACAAAGACTGAAGCTTTCTTT. The whole variable domain, remainder taken from reference TRBV14 and TRBJ1-1, is EAGVTQFPSHSVIEKGQTVTLRCDPISGHDNLYWYRRVMGKEIKFLLHFVKESKQDESGMPNNRFLAERTGGTYSTLKVQPAELEDSGVYFCASSQLTKTEAFFGQGTRLTVV.

The chain has TRBV29-1 and TRBJ1-2, with a weak D call TRBD1 (6 bases). Trimming left V 7 bases short and J 7 bases short, with 22 bases between. Per germline, CDR1 SQVTM and CDR2 ANQGSEA. The CDR3 sequence is 14 residues long. Written as DNA, the CDR3 is TGCAGCGCCCACAAGAACAGGGATCCGGGTGGCTACACCTTC. It translates to CSAHKNRDPGGYTF.

V is TRBV4-1 and J is TRBJ1-5; the D gene is possibly TRBD1 (6 bases). The CDR3 runs 15 residues. V lost 6 bases to trimming and J lost 6 bases, with 18 bases between them. Germline loops: CDR1 MGHRA, CDR2 YSYEKL. The CDR3 loop reads CASSLTGPGVQPQHF. The CDR3 nucleotides are TGCGCCAGCAGTCTGACAGGTCCCGGAGTTCAGCCCCAGCATTTT.

The CDR3 sequence is CASSLRAGSYPNYGYTF. As DNA, the CDR3 is TGTGCCAGCAGCTTGAGAGCAGGAAGTTACCCTAACTATGGCTACACCTTC. The chain joins TRBV5-4 to TRBJ1-2; no clear D. The germline CDR1 and CDR2 sequences are SGHNT and YYREEE (reference sequence). Trimming removed 1 base from V and 0 bases from J, with 16 bases in between. The CDR3 extends over 17 amino acids.

The chain carries TRBV7-2 and TRBJ2-6; D is uncertain. Trimming took 0 bases from V and 0 from J, leaving 9 bases between them. The germline CDR1 and CDR2 sequences are SGHTA and FQGNSA. CDR3 length: 17 residues. CDR3 loop: CASSLALSDSGANVLTF. DNA of the CDR3: TGTGCCAGCAGCTTAGCCCTCTCAGACTCTGGGGCCAACGTCCTGACTTTC.

The rearrangement uses TRBV6-5 and TRBJ1-2; TRBD1 might be the D (5 bases). Trimming left V 4 bases short and J 3 bases short, with 12 bases between. The CDR3 runs 14 residues. Germline CDR1 MNHEY, CDR2 SVGAGI. The CDR3 region has the DNA TGTGCCAGCAGTTCAGGGTTGCGGGACTATGGCTACACCTTC. Its translation: CASSSGLRDYGYTF.

The V gene is TRBV6-5, the J gene TRBJ1-1, with a weak D call TRBD1 (6 bases). V was pared by 4 bases and J by 1 base, with 10 bases between. The CDR3 consists of 14 residues. Germline V CDR1 and CDR2: MNHEY, SVGAGI. CDR3 DNA: TGTGCCAGCAGTTGGGGGCGTAAGAACACTGAAGCTTTCTTT. It codes for CASSWGRKNTEAFF.

V and J are TRBV29-1 and TRBJ2-7; 7 nucleotides agree with TRBD2. The CDR3 totals 14 residues. Germline lookup yields CDR1 SQVTM and CDR2 ANQGSEA. The CDR3 DNA sequence: TGCAGTCTCGCCATAGGGACGGGGGGCTACGAGCAGTACTTC. Translation: CSLAIGTGGYEQYF.

The table lists this clone with a few counts. J is TRBJ1-1 and V is TRBV4-2; D remains ambiguous. Germline assignment: CDR1 LGHNA and CDR2 YNFKEQ. The CDR3 spans 14 residues. The V gene lost 3 bases and the J gene lost 11 bases, with 19 bases spanning the gap. In DNA, the CDR3 is TGTGCCAGCAGCCAGGCATTGGTACTTTCTGGGGCTTTCTTT. The encoded protein is CASSQALVLSGAFF.